This entry lists 19 T cell receptor beta chains sequenced from one sample in a study of blood T cell repertoires in COVID-19. Data came from immunoSEQ multiplex PCR; TCRdb stores just in-frame clones and leaves some out. The sample lists 95,000 to 120,000 clones, approximately 85% occurring once. The sequenced material came from peripheral blood. All receptors come from a human donor in a cohort sampled during active COVID-19.

The chain joins TRBV7-9 to TRBJ2-7; D might be TRBD1 (6 bases). The CDR3 is 15 residues long. The ends were cut back, 5 bases at V and 4 bases at J, with 18 bases in the middle. Germline V lookup: CDR1 SEHNR, CDR2 FQNEAQ (reference sequence). The CDR3 sequence is CASSVRDIEGYEQYF. The DNA for the CDR3 is TGTGCCAGCAGCGTCCGGGACATCGAGGGTTACGAGCAGTACTTC.

This clone was observed once. The V and J genes are TRBV6-5 and TRBJ2-3; no clear D. V shed 8 bases and J shed 1 base, with 16 bases lying between them. This CDR3 comprises 15 residues. Germline CDR1 is MNHEY and CDR2 is SVGAGI. The CDR3 spells CASSRPMTRTDTQYF. The CDR3 nucleotides are TGTGCCAGCTCTAGACCGATGACCCGCACAGATACGCAGTATTTT.

The rearrangement links TRBV7-9 to TRBJ1-4, with TRBD1 matching 9 bases. V shed 5 bases, J shed 6 bases, and the junction held 10 bases outside the gene matches. The germline gives CDR1 SEHNR, CDR2 FQNEAQ (reference sequence). CDR3 length equals 16 residues. CDR3 residues: CASSHRDREAHEKLFF. For the CDR3, the DNA is TGTGCCAGCAGCCACCGGGACAGGGAGGCCCATGAAAAACTGTTTTTT. Combining the CDR3 with reference TRBV7-9 and TRBJ1-4 gives the whole variable domain DTGVSQNPRHKITKRGQNVTFRCDPISEHNRLYWYRQTLGQGPEFLTYFQNEAQLEKSRLLSDRFSAERPKGSFSTLEIQRTEQGDSAMYLCASSHRDREAHEKLFFGSGTQLSVL.

This chain links TRBV6-5 with TRBJ1-2; TRBD1 aligns across 8 bases. Germline CDR1 reads MNHEY; CDR2 reads SVGAGI. This CDR3 spans 12 amino acids. V shed 8 bases, J shed 6 bases, and the junction held 5 bases outside the gene matches. CDR3 loop: CASPGQGHGYTF. As DNA, the CDR3 is TGTGCCAGCCCAGGACAGGGTCATGGCTACACCTTC.

The chain carries TRBV13 and TRBJ1-5; D unclear. V lost 4 bases to trimming and J lost 10 bases, with 20 bases between them. The germline CDR1 and CDR2 sequences are PRHDT and FYEKMQ (reference sequence). The CDR3 is 15 residues long. CDR3 nucleotide sequence: TGTGCCAGCAGCTCCGGCCCAGGATTTAAGAATCCCCAGCATTTT. Amino acid sequence: CASSSGPGFKNPQHF.

The chain combines TRBV7-9 with TRBJ2-1; TRBD2 agrees at 10 bases. V lost 5 bases and J lost 3; bases outside the gene matches: 4. This CDR3 region has 15 residues. CDR1 SEHNR and CDR2 FQNEAQ come from the germline V gene (reference sequence). CDR3: CASSPGLADYNEQFF. The CDR3 DNA reads TGTGCCAGCAGCCCCGGACTAGCGGACTACAATGAGCAGTTCTTC.

V usage is TRBV2 and J usage is TRBJ2-3, with 8 positions matching TRBD1. This CDR3 is built from 11 residues. The V gene's germline CDR1 is SNHLY and CDR2 FYNNEI. The V and J ends lost 6 bases and 11 bases, in that order; junction bases with no gene match: 4. As DNA, the CDR3 is TGTGCCAGCAGAGACAGGGGTAGGCAGTATTTT. It is translated as CASRDRGRQYF.

The chain couples TRBV19 to TRBJ1-2, with 7 bases aligning to TRBD1. CDR1 and CDR2 from the germline V gene are LNHDA and SQIVND (reference sequence). This CDR3 has 15 residues. V shed 4 bases, J shed 3 bases, and the junction held 8 bases outside the gene matches. The CDR3: CASSTTPTGHYGYTF. CDR3 coding DNA: TGTGCCAGTAGTACGACACCGACAGGGCACTATGGCTACACCTTC.

The chain has TRBV28 and TRBJ2-5, with 7 nucleotides matching TRBD2. Trimming took 11 bases from V and 2 from J; bases not matched to a gene: 2. Germline V gene data show CDR1 as MDHEN and CDR2 as SYDVKM. CDR3 length equals 11 residues. The CDR3 region is CAGGGQETQYF. DNA of the CDR3: TGTGCCGGGGGGGGGCAAGAGACCCAGTACTTC.

This sequence joins TRBV9 and TRBJ1-3, with D possibly TRBD1 on 6 matching bases. Germline CDR1 SGDLS, CDR2 YYNGEE. Trimming left V 2 bases short and J 0 bases short, with 12 bases between. This CDR3 comprises 16 residues. The CDR3 here is CASSVGQTLSGNTIYF. As DNA, the CDR3 is TGTGCCAGCAGCGTCGGACAGACCCTCTCTGGAAACACCATATATTTT. The full variable domain, in which reference TRBV9 and TRBJ1-3 provide the parts outside the CDR3, is DSGVTQTPKHLITATGQRVTLRCSPRSGDLSVYWYQQSLDQGLQFLIQYYNGEERAKGNILERFSAQQFPDLHSELNLSSLELGDSALYFCASSVGQTLSGNTIYFGEGSWLTVV.

This rearrangement joins TRBV5-5 to TRBJ2-7; D uncertain. This CDR3 contains 13 residues. The V and J ends lost 1 base and 7 bases respectively, with 12 bases between them. Germline V gene sequence: CDR1 SGHKS, CDR2 YYEKEE (reference sequence). CDR3 loop: CASSLRNPEEQYF. CDR3 bases: TGTGCCAGCAGCTTGCGAAACCCGGAGGAGCAGTACTTC. Filled out from reference TRBV5-5 and TRBJ2-7, the complete variable domain reads DAGVTQSPTHLIKTRGQQVTLRCSPISGHKSVSWYQQVLGQGPQFIFQYYEKEERGRGNFPDRFSARQFPNYSSELNVNALLLGDSALYLCASSLRNPEEQYFGPGTRLTVT.

This chain links TRBV5-1 with TRBJ2-3; tentatively, D is TRBD2 (6 bases). CDR1 SGHRS and CDR2 YFSETQ come from the germline V gene. The CDR3 has 14 residues. The germline V and J ends were trimmed by 0 bases and 2 bases, with 7 bases remaining between them. The CDR3 loop is CASSLGGLTDTQYF. The CDR3 coding sequence is TGCGCCAGCAGCTTGGGGGGACTCACAGATACGCAGTATTTT.

The chain is built from TRBV28 and TRBJ1-1, with D possibly TRBD1 on 5 matching bases. Per the germline V gene, CDR1 is MDHEN and CDR2 is SYDVKM. V dropped 3 bases and J dropped 0 bases, with 14 bases sitting between them. The CDR3 runs to 16 residues. The DNA of the CDR3 is TGTGCCAGCAGTTTGGGCAGGGTAGAGGTGAACACTGAAGCTTTCTTT. This gives the protein CASSLGRVEVNTEAFF.

The chain recombines TRBV6-2 or TRBV6-3 with TRBJ2-1, with D uncertain. Germline V CDR1 and CDR2: MNHEY, SVGEGT. The CDR3 is made up of 12 amino acids. With 5 bases removed from V and 5 bases from J, the gap between germline ends came to 7 bases. CDR3 in DNA: TGTGCCAGCAGTCAGATCAACAATGAGCAGTTCTTC. It specifies CASSQINNEQFF.

The rearrangement uses TRBV28 and TRBJ2-7; 7 bases are shared with TRBD1. There are 13 residues in the CDR3. CDR1 and CDR2 (germline): MDHEN, SYDVKM. J gave up 3 bases and V 5 bases, and 4 bases lay outside the gene matches. CDR3 protein: CASSPWTGYEQYF. The CDR3 DNA reads TGTGCCAGCAGTCCCTGGACAGGCTACGAGCAGTACTTC.

The CDR3 sequence is CASSEVTGSNQPQHF. The CDR3 nucleotides are TGTGCCAGCAGTGAAGTCACAGGTAGCAATCAGCCCCAGCATTTT. The genes are TRBV6-1 and TRBJ1-5, with D possibly TRBD1 on 5 matching bases. Trimming shortened V by 1 base and J by 0 bases, and 7 bases separated the two germline ends. This CDR3 is 15 amino acids long. CDR1 and CDR2 (germline): MNHNS, SASEGT.

The gene calls are TRBV11-1 and TRBJ1-1, with no clear D. The CDR3 is 15 amino acids. The germline V gene has CDR1 SGHAT and CDR2 FQDESV (reference sequence). V was shortened by 5 bases and J by 5 bases, with 18 bases between the two germline ends. CDR3 loop: CASSPNARLWTEAFF. CDR3 coding DNA: TGTGCCAGCAGCCCTAACGCCAGGCTTTGGACTGAAGCTTTCTTT.

This clone was seen a single time. The J gene is TRBJ1-2, the V gene TRBV5-1, with TRBD1 matching over 8 bases. With 3 bases clipped from V and 6 bases from J, the junction kept 7 bases outside the gene matches. This CDR3 has 14 residues. CDR1 is SGHRS and CDR2 is YFSETQ in the germline V gene. CDR3 residues: CASSSDRGADGYTF. CDR3 coding DNA: TGCGCCAGCAGCTCCGACAGGGGTGCGGATGGCTACACCTTC.

J is TRBJ2-3 and V is TRBV6-5; possibly TRBD1 for D (6 bases). The CDR3 has 14 residues. Trimming took off 5 bases at V and 6 bases at J, with 15 bases between the two ends. Germline V CDR1 and CDR2: MNHEY, SVGAGI. CDR3 coding DNA: TGTGCCAGCAGTACCTACAGGGTCGGGGATACGCAGTATTTT. This translates into CASSTYRVGDTQYF.